This T cell receptor beta chain is drawn from a study of identical twins. The length of the CDR3 is 13 residues. Germline lookup yields CDR1 KGHDR and CDR2 SFDVKD. V trimming: 1 base; J trimming: 9 bases; junction bases outside the gene matches: 1. At least ten counts were recorded for this clonotype. Antigen specificity is unknown. Study results and limitations: Fewer insertions characterized abundant cord blood beta clonotypes, whereas memory repertoires showed none.

Unique molecular identifiers were in the cDNA, with template-switch universal primer binding. Via MiXCR, TCRdb re-called the 5' RACE reads, giving one row per CDR3 protein. The sample lists around 250,000 distinct CDR3 sequences; 12% were seen once. The sample was also reused in another study, on yellow fever vaccine responses in identical twins.

The V and J genes are TRBV24-1 and TRBJ2-1; 8 nucleotides match TRBD1. This receptor was obtained from a woman between 18 and 30 years old in good health. What was sequenced was memory (CD45RO+) T cells sorted from blood. CDR3 DNA sequence: TGTGCCACCAGTGATTTTGACAGGGGTGAGCAGTTCTTC. The encoded protein is CATSDFDRGEQFF.